The present entry profiles one T cell receptor beta chain with its context. This record comes from a study of shared clonotypes between healthy human individuals. TCRdb's copy holds only in-frame clones and misses some; the assay was immunoSEQ multiplex PCR. Of about 2.3 million clones in the sample, around 90% are singletons; the top ten hold 0.37%. V trimming: 6 bases; J trimming: 6 bases; junction bases outside the gene matches: 10. The CDR3 length is 15 residues. CDR1 and CDR2 (germline): LNHDA, SQIVND (reference sequence). There were no recent acute infections or vaccinations among the donors, who were healthy HIV-negative adults.

This receptor was taken from a man between 18 and 35 years old in good health. Some clones in this sample may be carry-over from other donors' samples. V and J are TRBV19 and TRBJ1-5; the match to TRBD1 covers 8 bases. Sequenced sample: naive CD4+ T cells from PBMCs. The subset denotes: CD45RA+ positively selected. CDR3 nucleotides: TGTGCCAGTAGGGAGGCAGGGGGCGGGAGTCAGCCCCAGCATTTT. It is translated as CASREAGGGSQPQHF.